This TCR beta chain emerged from a study of T cell responses to AZD1222 COVID-19 vaccine (dated by TCRdb to the early 2020s). Study-level background: AZD1222 recipients given second doses at about 4 weeks or at about 12 weeks were pooled, since spike-specific TCR depth and breadth were not found to differ between the two schedules. Enrollment into the trials was organized by age into subgroups of 18-55, 56-69 and 70-plus years, and those subgroups contained roughly 150, 30 and 60 TCR-sequenced participants, respectively. TCR sequencing covered more than 230 trial participants: 200 to 220 given two doses of AZD1222 and some 25 given two doses of MenACWY control vaccine.

The CDR3 regions of human TCRbeta chains were analyzed by immunosequencing. On the study's bioinformatics: Repertoire TCRs were checked for matches against a reference library of SARS-CoV-2-specific TCRs that had been generated using the MIRA antigen-specificity platform. Breadth was defined as the fraction of unique TCRs that were SARS-CoV-2-associated. Depth was defined as the fraction of total T cells that were SARS-CoV-2-associated. Each spike-specific TCR was assigned to its reactive spike region and to a CD4 or CD8 class using the MIRA data. Log10-transformed breadth and depth values were compared by one-way ANOVA with Sidak's multiple comparisons tests. The table was pulled from immuneACCESS by TCRdb, which kept in-frame rearrangements only. Such tables lose some clones; where checked, under half of the loss comes from unresolved V genes, and the rest has no known cause. That table gives V, J and clone size, and the DNA gave D and trimming. This sample comprises a few hundred thousand clones, approximately 95% of them detected only once. The top ten constitute 0.5% to 0.65% of the sample.

The sample's time point label, decoded: baseline before first vaccination. Samples from vaccinated people were obtained from the UK trials COV001 and COV002, which included a single-blind randomized controlled phase 2/3 trial of AZD1222 (ChAdOx1 nCoV-19) in healthy adults. For TCRbeta chain sequencing, PBMC samples were collected from trial participants at day 0 and at day 28 after the second dose. As to this clone: Its antigen is currently not known. No clone much larger than this one lies a single base away; base qualities are absent.

Points the paper makes about the study in general: The 56-69-year group was small, and its depth increase did not reach significance, likely because of low power. Reportedly, close to half of the unique spike-specific TCRs recognized epitopes lying outside the regions that are mutated in the B.1.351 and B.1.1.7 variants. Conclusions about previously exposed vaccinees were limited because only 6 or 7 AZD1222 recipients were SARS-CoV-2 seropositive at baseline. The whole spike protein was spanned by vaccine-associated CD4 TCRs, and dominant responses were seen in regions 160-218 and 743-854. Most participants were white British and females outnumbered males, and the authors suggested that clonal diversity may have been underestimated. Because no day 14 peak-response samples were available, repertoires were characterized only after the peak T cell response. After two AZD1222 doses, spike-specific TCR breadth and depth were significantly higher than at day 0 and than in MenACWY recipients.

The material was peripheral blood, obtained on day 0 of AZD1222 vaccination. This receptor was taken from an adult in good health.

CDR3 region: CASSLEDSSYNEQFF. The DNA is as follows: TGTGCCAGCAGCTTAGAAGATAGCTCCTACAATGAGCAGTTCTTC. The rearrangement joined TRBV11-3 to TRBJ2-1, with the D gene too uncertain to name. Cut back by 0 bases and 0 bases, the V and J ends lie 6 bases apart. Looking up the germline V gene yields CDR1 SGHNT and CDR2 YENEEA. The CDR3 runs 15 amino acids, cysteine and phenylalanine included. Just CDR3 DNA is preserved here, 45 bases in frame from base 1.